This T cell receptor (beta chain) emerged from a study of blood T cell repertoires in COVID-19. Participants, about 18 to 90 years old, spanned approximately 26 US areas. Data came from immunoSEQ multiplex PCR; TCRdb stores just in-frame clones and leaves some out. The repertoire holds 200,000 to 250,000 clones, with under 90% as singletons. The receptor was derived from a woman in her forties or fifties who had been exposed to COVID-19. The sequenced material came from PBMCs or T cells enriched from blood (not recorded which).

The CDR3 here is CASSNSARGVHRPNSPLHF. CDR3 in DNA: TGTGCCAGTAGTAATAGCGCCAGGGGAGTTCACCGTCCTAATTCACCCCTCCACTTT. The chain employs TRBV19 and TRBJ1-6; possible D gene TRBD1, 6 bases. This CDR3 is 19 amino acids long. Trimming removed 4 bases at V and 6 bases at J, with 25 bases between. Germline CDR1 is LNHDA and CDR2 is SQIVND (reference sequence).